One sample yielded the 11 T cell receptor beta chains listed below, sequenced in a study of blood T cell repertoires in COVID-19. Clones were read by immunoSEQ multiplex PCR, and TCRdb kept only the in-frame ones, dropping some. Found here are tens of thousands of clones, approximately 90% of them singletons; the top ten hold approximately 15%. The sequenced sample consisted of peripheral blood. Receptors were obtained from a man in his sixties or seventies with active or convalescent COVID-19.

The chain joins TRBV2 to TRBJ2-2, with 10 bases matching TRBD2. This CDR3 has 14 amino acids. V shed 7 bases, J shed 8 bases, and the junction held 7 bases outside the gene matches. CDR1 is SNHLY, CDR2 FYNNEI, per germline. This CDR3 reads CASTPSTSGGELFF. The DNA of the CDR3 is TGTGCCAGCACCCCGTCGACTAGCGGGGGGGAGCTGTTTTTT. The whole variable domain, filled in from reference TRBV2 and TRBJ2-2, reads EPEVTQTPSHQVTQMGQEVILRCVPISNHLYFYWYRQILGQKVEFLVSFYNNEISEKSEIFDDQFSVERPDGSNFTLKIRSTKLEDSAMYFCASTPSTSGGELFFGEGSRLTVL.

The CDR3 here is CASSDMGQGNYNEQFF. CDR3 in DNA: TGCGCCAGCAGTGATATGGGACAGGGTAACTACAATGAGCAGTTCTTC. The chain has TRBV10-1 and TRBJ2-1; 9 bases agree with TRBD1. CDR1 and CDR2 from the germline V gene are WNHNN and SYGVQD (reference sequence). This CDR3 is built from 16 residues. Germline trimming cut 3 bases from V and 3 bases from J; bases unmatched to any gene: 6.

This chain connects TRBV13 to TRBJ2-2; possible D gene TRBD2, 5 bases. Deletions cut 0 bases from V and 6 bases from J, with 5 bases between. CDR1 is PRHDT, CDR2 FYEKMQ, per germline (reference sequence). There are 13 residues in the CDR3. This CDR3 reads CASSLGRAGELFF. The CDR3, as DNA: TGTGCCAGCAGCTTAGGGCGGGCCGGGGAGCTGTTTTTT.

The rearrangement uses TRBV7-9 and TRBJ1-2, with 8 bases that match TRBD1. V was clipped by 6 bases and J by 7 bases; unmatched bases: 13. The CDR3 length is 15 residues. The germline CDR1 and CDR2 sequences are SEHNR and FQNEAQ (reference sequence). The CDR3 DNA follows: TGTGCCAGCAGGTTACCGGACAGGGTGTTTGGTGGCTACACCTTC. Protein product: CASRLPDRVFGGYTF.

The chain has TRBV6-5 and TRBJ2-1; maybe TRBD2 (5 bases). The CDR3 spans 14 residues. Trimming pared 2 bases from V and 6 bases from J, leaving 11 bases between. The germline V gene has CDR1 MNHEY and CDR2 SVGAGI. The CDR3 protein is CASSYPTSRNEQFF. The CDR3 nucleotides are TGTGCCAGCAGTTACCCTACTAGTCGCAATGAGCAGTTCTTC.

This chain uses TRBV19 with TRBJ1-2; D not resolved. V lost 6 bases and J 0 bases, leaving 17 bases between the germline ends. Germline V gene lookup returns CDR1 LNHDA and CDR2 SQIVND (reference sequence). The CDR3 is made up of 16 amino acids. CDR3 bases: TGTGCCAGTAGGAGACATACAGTGGTGTCTAACTATGGCTACACCTTC. This translates into CASRRHTVVSNYGYTF.

The V gene is TRBV7-8, the J gene TRBJ2-4; the match to TRBD2 covers 7 bases. From germline, CDR1 is SGHVS and CDR2 FQNEAQ. The V segment lost 5 bases and the J segment 8 bases; nucleotides outside the gene matches: 6. CDR3 length equals 13 residues. DNA of the CDR3: TGTGCCAGCAGCCGCCGGGGAGGGCACATTCAGTACTTC. This gives the protein CASSRRGGHIQYF. Based on the CDR3 plus reference TRBV7-8 and TRBJ2-4, the full variable domain is GAGVSQSPRYKVAKRGQDVALRCDPISGHVSLFWYQQALGQGPEFLTYFQNEAQLDKSGLPSDRFFAERPEGSVSTLKIQRTQQEDSAVYLCASSRRGGHIQYFGAGTRLSVL.

The rearrangement joins TRBV20-1 to TRBJ2-5, with 7 bases lining up with TRBD1. Germline loops: CDR1 DFQATT, CDR2 SNEGSKA (reference sequence). The CDR3 runs to 15 residues. Unmatched junction bases numbered 9, after V lost 3 bases and J lost 2 bases. In nucleotides, the CDR3 is TGCAGTGCTAGTCATCCCGGGACAGCTCAAGAGACCCAGTACTTC. Amino acid sequence: CSASHPGTAQETQYF.

The J gene is TRBJ1-2, the V gene TRBV30; the D gene is possibly TRBD1 (5 bases). The CDR3 is 15 residues long. CDR1 and CDR2 (germline): GTSNPN, SVGIG (reference sequence). V dropped 4 bases and J dropped 7 bases, with 22 bases sitting between them. The CDR3 region has the DNA TGTGCCTGGATCGAAAAGGTGGGGCCGGTTCGTGGCTACACCTTC. Protein sequence: CAWIEKVGPVRGYTF.

The chain couples TRBV15 to TRBJ2-1; 11 bases are a match to TRBD2. Germline CDR1 LNHNV, CDR2 YYDKDF (reference sequence). V lost 6 bases and J lost 7; bases outside the gene matches: 8. CDR3 length: 15 amino acids. This CDR3 is CATRKGSGRVNEQFF. CDR3 coding DNA: TGTGCCACCAGAAAGGGTAGCGGGAGGGTGAATGAGCAGTTCTTC.

The J gene is TRBJ2-1, the V gene TRBV5-1, with 9 nucleotides matching TRBD2. CDR1 is SGHRS and CDR2 is YFSETQ in the germline V gene. The trim removed 5 bases at V and 2 bases at J, leaving 8 bases unmatched. CDR3 length equals 16 residues. This CDR3 reads CASRGRREGAYNEQFF. The CDR3 DNA follows: TGCGCCAGCAGAGGGCGGCGGGAGGGCGCCTACAATGAGCAGTTCTTC.